The rows below give T cell receptor beta chains drawn from one sample of a study of Graves' ophthalmopathy and Graves' hyperthyroidism. One entry per CDR3 protein, called by TCRdb with MiXCR from the multiplex PCR reads. The sample records about 620,000 distinct CDR3 sequences, around a fifth being singletons. The specimen sequenced was peripheral blood. The receptors were gathered from a woman aged 18-30 years with stable Graves' hyperthyroidism. Some clones in this sample may be carry-over from other donors' samples. Each CDR3 is given with its conserved first and last residue. D genes are given only for firm matches. Only some rows state a clone size, as once, few, many or a class for expanded clones.

V gene: TRBV27
clone size: NA
D gene: NA
J gene: TRBJ1-5
CDR3 DNA: TGTGCCAGCAGTTTATTTGTTGGGACAATGCCCCAGCATTTT
CDR3 protein: CASSLFVGTMPQHF

V gene: TRBV6-1
clone size: NA
D gene: TRBD2
J gene: TRBJ2-7
CDR3 DNA: TGTGCCAGCAGTGAATTTACTAGCGGGGGGGTGTACGAGCAGTACTTC
CDR3 protein: CASSEFTSGGVYEQYF

V gene: TRBV7-2
clone size: many
D gene: NA
J gene: TRBJ2-4
CDR3 DNA: TGTGCCAGCAGCAAGGAGGGCCCCGCCAAAAACATTCAGTACTTC
CDR3 protein: CASSKEGPAKNIQYF

V gene: TRBV6-2/TRBV6-3
clone size: NA
D gene: NA
J gene: TRBJ2-7
CDR3 DNA: TGTGCCAGCAGCACCGGGACTTTCTACGAGCAGTACTTC
CDR3 protein: CASSTGTFYEQYF

V gene: TRBV20-1
clone size: NA
D gene: NA
J gene: TRBJ1-2
CDR3 DNA: TGCAGTGCTAGAGCCGGGGGAAACGCTAACTATGGCTACACCTTC
CDR3 protein: CSARAGGNANYGYTF

V gene: TRBV12-3/TRBV12-4
clone size: few
D gene: NA
J gene: TRBJ1-1
CDR3 DNA: TGTGCCAGCAGAAGAACAGGGTCTGAAGCTTTCTTT
CDR3 protein: CASRRTGSEAFF

V gene: TRBV6-1
clone size: many
D gene: NA
J gene: TRBJ2-7
CDR3 DNA: TGTGCCAGCAGTGAAATTCTCTCTATCGGAACTTCCTACGAGCAGTACTTC
CDR3 protein: CASSEILSIGTSYEQYF

V gene: TRBV11-2
clone size: few
D gene: NA
J gene: TRBJ2-2
CDR3 DNA: TGTGCCAGCAGCTTAGTTTTTGCAACCGGGGAGCTGTTTTTT
CDR3 protein: CASSLVFATGELFF

V gene: TRBV25-1
clone size: few
D gene: NA
J gene: TRBJ1-2
CDR3 DNA: TGTGCCACCCGAGGGGGACTCTATGGCTACACCTTC
CDR3 protein: CATRGGLYGYTF

V gene: TRBV11-1
clone size: once
D gene: TRBD2
J gene: TRBJ2-5
CDR3 DNA: TGTGCCAGCAGTCTTTGGGGGTCTAGCGGGGGACTACAAGAGACCCAGTACTTC
CDR3 protein: CASSLWGSSGGLQETQYF

V gene: TRBV6-5
clone size: many
D gene: NA
J gene: TRBJ1-2
CDR3 DNA: TGTGCCAGCACGCAGGGCTATGACTATGGCTACACCTTC
CDR3 protein: CASTQGYDYGYTF

V gene: TRBV12-3/TRBV12-4
clone size: NA
D gene: NA
J gene: TRBJ1-1
CDR3 DNA: TGTGCCAGCAGTTTAGAAGGGACGGAGAACACTGAAGCTTTCTTT
CDR3 protein: CASSLEGTENTEAFF